These 15 T cell receptor beta chains came from one sample sequenced in a study of shared clonotypes between healthy human individuals. Method: immunoSEQ multiplex PCR; TCRdb's copy keeps in-frame clones and lacks some. The sample has 2 million to 2.5 million clones, nearly 97% seen once. The specimen was naive CD4+ T cells sorted from blood. As for subset: CD45RA+ positively selected. The receptors stem from a man younger than 35 in good health.

V gene TRBV9 combines with J gene TRBJ2-2; 8 bases map to TRBD2. The CDR3 covers 16 residues. The J segment lost 4 bases and the V segment lost 1 base, leaving 6 bases of the junction unmatched. In germline, CDR1 is SGDLS, CDR2 YYNGEE. CDR3 nucleotides: TGTGCCAGCAGCGTACGAGCGGGAGCGGGCACCGGGGAGCTGTTTTTT. Translated: CASSVRAGAGTGELFF.

The chain couples TRBV18 to TRBJ1-1; no clear D. Germline CDR1 KGHSH, CDR2 LQKENI. With 0 bases removed from V and 5 bases from J, the gap between germline ends came to 13 bases. The CDR3 length is 15 residues. The CDR3 region is CASSPPAGSRTEAFF. CDR3 sequence (DNA): TGTGCCAGCTCACCACCGGCAGGCTCGCGGACTGAAGCTTTCTTT. Using reference TRBV18 and TRBJ1-1 for the parts outside the CDR3, the full variable domain is NAGVMQNPRHLVRRRGQEARLRCSPMKGHSHVYWYRQLPEEGLKFMVYLQKENIIDESGMPKERFSAEFPKEGPSILRIQQVVRGDSAAYFCASSPPAGSRTEAFFGQGTRLTVV.

The chain employs TRBV7-2 and TRBJ2-2; no clear D gene. V was cut by 5 bases and J by 4 bases, with 8 bases left in between. CDR3 length: 13 residues. The V gene's germline CDR1 is SGHTA and CDR2 FQGNSA. DNA of the CDR3: TGTGCCAGCAGCCCGCAGCGCACCGGGGAGCTGTTTTTT. Translation: CASSPQRTGELFF.

The chain joins TRBV4-1 to TRBJ2-3; TRBD2 might be the D (7 bases). Trimming left V 3 bases short and J 5 bases short, with 15 bases between. This CDR3 has 15 residues. The germline CDR1 and CDR2 sequences are MGHRA and YSYEKL. The CDR3 nucleotides read TGCGCCAGCAGCCATGAGGGAGGGGGATTAGATACGCAGTATTTT. Translating it yields CASSHEGGGLDTQYF.

This sequence joins TRBV30 and TRBJ2-4, with 8 nucleotides matching TRBD1. The CDR3 is made up of 16 amino acids. Germline V gene data show CDR1 as GTSNPN and CDR2 as SVGIG (reference sequence). J lost 1 base, V lost 0 bases, and 5 bases had no gene match. In DNA, the CDR3 is TGTGCCTGGAGTGTCCAGGGGGCTTATGCCAAAAACATTCAGTACTTC. Its translation is CAWSVQGAYAKNIQYF.

The gene calls are TRBV5-1 and TRBJ2-2; D is uncertain. Trimming removed 4 bases from V and 4 bases from J, with 8 bases in between. Germline V gene data show CDR1 as SGHRS and CDR2 as YFSETQ. The CDR3 loop spans 13 amino acids. The CDR3 DNA follows: TGCGCCAGCAGCCCTGATGGCACCGGGGAGCTGTTTTTT. Its protein is CASSPDGTGELFF. The full variable domain, its missing parts supplied by reference TRBV5-1 and TRBJ2-2, is KAGVTQTPRYLIKTRGQQVTLSCSPISGHRSVSWYQQTPGQGLQFLFEYFSETQRNKGNFPGRFSGRQFSNSRSEMNVSTLELGDSALYLCASSPDGTGELFFGEGSRLTVL.

The chain recombines TRBV15 with TRBJ1-2; TRBD1 is a possible D gene (6 bases). The germline V gene encodes CDR1 LNHNV and CDR2 YYDKDF (reference sequence). Trimming shortened V by 0 bases and J by 7 bases, and 21 bases separated the two germline ends. CDR3 length: 17 residues. For the CDR3, the DNA is TGTGCCACCAGCAGAGATCGCGTGGGGGGCAAGATCGGTGGCTACACCTTC. The encoded protein is CATSRDRVGGKIGGYTF.

The CDR3, as DNA: TGTGCCAGCAGCTTGGCCGGGGTTAGGAATCAGCCCCAGCATTTT. This codes for CASSLAGVRNQPQHF. This chain joins TRBV5-6 and TRBJ1-5; D call uncertain. The germline CDR1 and CDR2 sequences are SGHDT and YYEEEE. The germline V and J ends were trimmed by 0 bases and 4 bases, with 11 bases remaining between them. The CDR3 has 15 amino acids.

CDR3 residues: CASSPRQTMNTEAFF. Written as DNA, the CDR3 is TGTGCCAGCAGCCCTCGGCAGACCATGAACACTGAAGCTTTCTTT. The V gene is TRBV11-2, the J gene TRBJ1-1; no firm D call. The V end lost 5 bases, the J end lost 0 bases, and 13 bases lay between the germline ends. This CDR3 contains 15 residues. The germline CDR1 and CDR2 sequences are SGHAT and FQNNGV. The full variable domain, completed using reference TRBV11-2 and TRBJ1-1, is EAGVAQSPRYKIIEKRQSVAFWCNPISGHATLYWYQQILGQGPKLLIQFQNNGVVDDSQLPKDRFSAERLKGVDSTLKIQPAKLEDSAVYLCASSPRQTMNTEAFFGQGTRLTVV.

The rearrangement links TRBV7-2 to TRBJ2-7; 8 bases align to TRBD2. This CDR3 comprises 15 residues. Unmatched junction bases numbered 9, after V lost 1 base and J lost 7 bases. Germline CDR1 reads SGHTA; CDR2 reads FQGNSA. The CDR3 sequence is CASSLDETSGWEQYF. The CDR3 DNA reads as TGTGCCAGCAGCTTAGATGAAACTAGCGGTTGGGAGCAGTACTTC.

CDR3 in amino acids: CASRGQLNTGELFF. In DNA, the CDR3 is TGCGCCAGCAGGGGACAGTTGAACACCGGGGAGCTGTTTTTT. The chain joins TRBV10-2 to TRBJ2-2; 7 bases align to TRBD1. CDR1 and CDR2 (germline): WSHSY, SAAADI. This CDR3 has 14 residues. V shed 6 bases and J 1 base; nucleotides not matched to a gene: 2.

This chain links TRBV6-1 with TRBJ1-6, with D perhaps matching TRBD1 (5 bases). CDR3 size: 12 residues. V dropped 8 bases and J dropped 10 bases, with 12 bases sitting between them. Germline V gives CDR1 MNHNS, CDR2 SASEGT. The CDR3 sequence: CASREGWSPLHF. In nucleotides, the CDR3 is TGTGCCAGCCGGGAGGGGTGGTCACCCCTCCACTTT.

The CDR3 loop reads CASSGRTGTPYEQYF. The CDR3, as DNA: TGTGCCAGCAGTGGACGGACAGGGACCCCCTACGAGCAGTACTTC. V usage is TRBV6-1 and J usage is TRBJ2-7, with 8 positions matching TRBD1. The CDR3 consists of 15 residues. Per germline, CDR1 MNHNS and CDR2 SASEGT. V lost 4 bases and J lost 2; bases outside the gene matches: 7.

This sequence joins TRBV5-4 and TRBJ2-3, with 12 bases matching TRBD2. This CDR3 has 16 amino acids. With V trimmed by 4 bases and J by 2 bases, 5 bases remained unmatched. CDR1 and CDR2 from the germline V gene are SGHNT and YYREEE (reference sequence). The CDR3 sequence is CASSLGTSGPTDTQYF. The CDR3 coding sequence is TGTGCCAGCAGCCTCGGGACTAGCGGGCCCACAGATACGCAGTATTTT.

Comment on this clone: The same CDR3 can be traced to other DNA sequences in this sample. The V gene is TRBV11-2, the J gene TRBJ2-1, with TRBD2 matching over 8 bases. V lost 0 bases and J lost 7; bases outside the gene matches: 2. Germline CDR1 and CDR2: SGHAT and FQNNGV. The CDR3 spans 14 residues. CDR3 residues: CASSLDGGANEQFF. CDR3 coding DNA: TGTGCCAGCAGCTTAGACGGGGGGGCTAATGAGCAGTTCTTC.